This T cell receptor (beta chain) derives from a study of cytomegalovirus exposure and HLA in healthy donors. The repertoire was sequenced with immunoSEQ multiplex PCR; TCRdb's copy has only in-frame clones and lacks some. The table shows more than 140,000 clones, with roughly 91% occurring only once. The CDR3 sequence is 15 residues long. CDR1 is GTSNPN and CDR2 is SVGIG in the germline V gene (reference sequence). The germline V and J ends were trimmed by 0 bases and 4 bases, with 12 bases remaining between them. This chain links TRBV30 with TRBJ2-2, with unresolved D. The sequenced sample was PBMCs. This sequence was found in a woman under 30 in good health and CMV-seropositive. The CDR3 nucleotides are TGTGCCTGGAGTGTACCGTGGCACATCACCGGGGAGCTGTTTTTT. Residues: CAWSVPWHITGELFF.